The clone carrying this TCR beta chain occurred many times. Its antigen is currently unknown. These data come from a study of CD8 T cells in ankylosing spondylitis. Study-wide findings and caveats: Before this, some motif variants had been reported in reactive arthritis synovial fluid and blood. Disease-linked clones were CD8+ and relatively rare in peripheral blood. There was a TCR beta motif, made of fewer than 10 highly homologous variants, that appeared characteristic of ankylosing spondylitis blood. Disease-linked clones were reportedly significantly enriched in matched ankylosing spondylitis synovial fluid.

CDR1 is SQVTM and CDR2 is ANQGSEA in the germline V gene. This CDR3 has 13 amino acids. TCRdb independently ran MiXCR on the 5' RACE reads; one entry per CDR3 protein. Of around 140,000 distinct CDR3 sequences in the sample, about an eighth were seen once. Sample: blood, either unsorted or a sorted T cell fraction (not recorded which). The V gene is TRBV29-1, the J gene TRBJ2-2, with TRBD1 identical over 8 bases. This TCR came from a female donor with ankylosing spondylitis or in good health (not recorded which). The CDR3: CSSTGGSAGELFF. The CDR3 DNA follows: TGCAGTTCCACAGGGGGTTCAGCCGGGGAGCTGTTTTTT.